The clone carrying this T cell receptor beta chain was counted a few times. The antigen remains unidentified. The sample is drawn from a study of cytomegalovirus exposure and HLA in healthy donors. The PCR employed 60 Vbeta primers together with 13 Jbeta primers. Using immunoSEQ multiplex PCR, the repertoire was profiled, and TCRdb retains in-frame clones only, with some absent. The sample holds about 160,000 clones; about 65% are singletons and the top ten take 6% to 7.5%. Study outcomes and limitations: Among the sequence variants, a highly shared cluster was likely an artifact of sequencing. Associated with cytomegalovirus, according to the listing, were around 160 TCR beta chains.

The sequenced sample consisted of PBMCs. This sequence was found in a man in his forties in good health and CMV-seropositive.

The CDR3, as DNA: TGTGCCAGCAGCGAGGACAGGGGGCACGTCACCGGGGAGCTGTTTTTT. This translates into CASSEDRGHVTGELFF. The rearrangement links TRBV7-3 to TRBJ2-2, with 11 bases aligning to TRBD1. This CDR3 contains 16 residues. Germline assignment: CDR1 SGHTA and CDR2 FQGTGA. V gave up 5 bases and J gave up 4 bases; unmatched junction bases: 6.